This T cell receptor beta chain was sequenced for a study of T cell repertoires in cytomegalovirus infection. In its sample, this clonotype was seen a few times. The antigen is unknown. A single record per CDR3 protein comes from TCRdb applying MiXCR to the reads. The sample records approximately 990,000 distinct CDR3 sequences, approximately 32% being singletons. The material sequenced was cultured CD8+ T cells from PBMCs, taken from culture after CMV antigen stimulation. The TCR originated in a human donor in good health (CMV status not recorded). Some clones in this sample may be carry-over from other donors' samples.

The CDR3 region has the DNA TGTGCCAGCAGCTATTGGACGGATACTCCCGGGGAGCTGTTTTTT. This codes for CASSYWTDTPGELFF. The chain joins TRBV5-8 to TRBJ2-2; no definite D call. CDR1 and CDR2 (germline): SGHTS, YDEGEE. The CDR3 totals 15 residues. Trimming took off 3 bases at V and 6 bases at J, with 15 bases between the two ends.